This TCR beta chain is from a study of Ad26.COV2.S vaccination and SARS-CoV-2 variants. Some clones are missing from TCRdb's copy, which holds only in-frame ones; the method was immunoSEQ multiplex PCR. The data contain approximately 420,000 clones, around nine tenths of them singletons. Stated treatment: some 19 received Ad26.COV2.S at low or high dose, single or two shots; five or six received placebo; per-sample allocation not given. Day 63 following the first vaccine or placebo injection was when the samples were taken. Whole-study findings and limits: Relative to placebo recipients, vaccine recipients exhibited elevated spike-specific TCR breadth.

In regard to this clone: Its target is not known.

This CDR3 region has 13 residues. V lost 8 bases to trimming and J lost 5 bases; unmatched junction nucleotides: 8. Germline V gives CDR1 SEHNR, CDR2 FQNEAQ (reference sequence). This clonotype was sampled from a person between 18 and 60 years old who received the Ad26.COV2.S COVID-19 vaccine or a placebo. V and J are TRBV7-9 and TRBJ1-1, with 7 bases lining up with TRBD1. The source material was peripheral blood, sampled in a trial of Ad26.COV2.S vaccine versus placebo. The DNA of the CDR3 is TGTGCCAGCGAGGGGCAGGGGGGGACTGAAGCTTTCTTT. Amino acids: CASEGQGGTEAFF.